This paragraph covers one T cell receptor (beta chain) sequence. Its antigen remains unidentified. Measured with immunoSEQ multiplex PCR; TCRdb has only the in-frame clones, and not every one. The table has about 140,000 clones, approximately 85% seen once. This sample was taken from a study of T cell responses to AZD1222 COVID-19 vaccine. Study outcomes and limitations: Rises in breadth and depth of Spike-specific TCRs came after two AZD1222 doses. At study baseline, merely roughly 6 AZD1222 recipients were seropositive. Dominant CD4 TCR responses targeted spike regions 160-218 and 743-854.

With 4 bases clipped from V and 4 bases from J, the junction kept 5 bases outside the gene matches. The germline gives CDR1 LNHDA, CDR2 SQIVND (reference sequence). The CDR3 runs to 14 residues. This specimen was peripheral blood, taken 28 days after the second dose of the MenACWY control vaccine. The chain recombines TRBV19 with TRBJ1-2; 8 nucleotides line up with TRBD1. The TCR originated in an adult who received the MenACWY meningococcal vaccine as a control. CDR3 nucleotide sequence: TGTGCCAGTAGTAGAACCGGGACAGGCTATGGCTACACCTTC. Encoded protein: CASSRTGTGYGYTF.